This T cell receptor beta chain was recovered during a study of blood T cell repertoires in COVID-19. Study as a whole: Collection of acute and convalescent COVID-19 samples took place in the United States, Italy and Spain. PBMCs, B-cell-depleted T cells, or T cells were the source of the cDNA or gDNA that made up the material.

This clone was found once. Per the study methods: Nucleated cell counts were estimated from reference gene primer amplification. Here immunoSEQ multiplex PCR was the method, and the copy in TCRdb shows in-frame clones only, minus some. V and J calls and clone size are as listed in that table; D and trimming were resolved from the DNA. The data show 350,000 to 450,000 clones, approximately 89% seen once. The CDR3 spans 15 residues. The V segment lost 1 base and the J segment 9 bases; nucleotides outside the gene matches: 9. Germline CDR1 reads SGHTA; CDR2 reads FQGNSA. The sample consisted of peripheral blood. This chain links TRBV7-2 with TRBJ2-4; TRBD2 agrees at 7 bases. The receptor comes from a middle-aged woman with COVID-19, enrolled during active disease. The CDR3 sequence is CASSLGRGLVFIQYF. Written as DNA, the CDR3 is TGTGCCAGCAGCTTAGGCAGAGGACTAGTGTTCATTCAGTACTTC.